The T cell receptor (beta chain) under discussion was sequenced for a study of T cells in Graves' hyperthyroidism and ophthalmopathy. Broader study findings: Ophthalmopathy, as predicted by the model, came a median roughly 6.5 months after the prediction.

The sample holds many counts of this clonotype. Its antigen remains unidentified. An absence of ophthalmopathy progression within 18 months meant stable Graves' hyperthyroidism. Clinical symptoms, serum thyroxine, TRAb, thyroid ultrasound and orbital computed tomography established diagnosis. Researchers amplified the TCR beta CDR3 regions from RNA transcripts. The study used the HTBI primer set for a first-round RT-PCR of the TCR CDR3. Each CDR3 protein is one row after TCRdb ran MiXCR on the multiplex PCR reads. This sample has around 300,000 distinct CDR3 sequences, with 12% to 15% found just once. Trimming cost V 5 bases and J 0 bases; bases outside gene matches: 4. CDR1 MNHNS and CDR2 SASEGT come from the germline V gene. The CDR3 runs 15 residues.

The sequencing sample was made of blood. The chain uses TRBV6-1 and TRBJ2-7, with TRBD2 matching 10 bases. The source is a woman aged 40 to 55 with Graves' hyperthyroidism. CDR3 protein: CASSLAGGFSYEQYF. CDR3 bases: TGTGCCAGCAGTTTAGCGGGAGGTTTCTCCTACGAGCAGTACTTC.